This passage covers 23 T cell receptor beta chains from one sample sequenced in a study of T-cell memory formation after mild COVID-19. MiXCR was run by TCRdb on the 5' RACE reads, yielding one entry per CDR3 protein. The sample includes some 450,000 distinct CDR3 sequences, 18% seen only once; the top ten take around a fifth. Input material: PBMCs or a T cell subset sorted from them (not recorded which). The receptors were gathered from a man between 18 and 29 years old who had mild COVID-19 (a few samples of this study predate the infection). Cell type and time point are not known.

The CDR3 coding sequence is TGTGCCAGCAGGAAAACGGGGAGCACTGAAGCTTTCTTT. As protein: CASRKTGSTEAFF. The chain combines TRBV6-2 or TRBV6-3 with TRBJ1-1, with D unresolved. V was clipped by 6 bases and J by 4 bases, with 12 bases between them. Looked up from germline, CDR1 is MNHEY and CDR2 is SVGEGT. This CDR3 spans 13 amino acids.

This clonotype has only a few counts. The genes are TRBV7-6 and TRBJ1-1; possibly TRBD1 for D (6 bases). Trimming pared 5 bases from V and 11 bases from J, leaving 15 bases between. The CDR3 spans 12 residues. Germline V gives CDR1 SGHVS, CDR2 FNYEAQ. The CDR3 sequence: CASSPTQGSAFF. For the CDR3, the DNA is TGTGCCAGCAGCCCGACACAGGGTTCGGCTTTCTTT. The whole variable domain, filled in from reference TRBV7-6 and TRBJ1-1, reads GAGVSQSPRYKVTKRGQDVALRCDPISGHVSLYWYRQALGQGPEFLTYFNYEAQQDKSGLPNDRFSAERPEGSISTLTIQRTEQRDSAMYRCASSPTQGSAFFGQGTRLTVV.

CDR3 in DNA: TGCGCCAGCAGTTCCTTTCGGGTCACCGGGGAGCTGTTTTTT. This translates into CASSSFRVTGELFF. This chain uses TRBV5-1 with TRBJ2-2; the D is unclear. Trimming removed 5 bases from V and 4 bases from J, with 12 bases in between. Germline CDR1 and CDR2: SGHRS and YFSETQ. The CDR3 contains 14 residues.

This clonotype was observed a handful of times. The chain links TRBV7-6 to TRBJ1-4; TRBD1 aligns across 9 bases. J lost 7 bases, V lost 3 bases, and 3 bases had no gene match. There are 14 residues in the CDR3. Germline assignment: CDR1 SGHVS and CDR2 FNYEAQ. This CDR3 reads CASSFSDRGEKLFF. CDR3 bases: TGTGCCAGCAGCTTCTCGGACAGGGGTGAAAAACTGTTTTTT. The variable domain in full, with the rest retrieved from reference TRBV7-6 and TRBJ1-4, is GAGVSQSPRYKVTKRGQDVALRCDPISGHVSLYWYRQALGQGPEFLTYFNYEAQQDKSGLPNDRFSAERPEGSISTLTIQRTEQRDSAMYRCASSFSDRGEKLFFGSGTQLSVL.

The chain is built from TRBV7-2 and TRBJ1-1, with unresolved D. CDR1 and CDR2 from the germline V gene are SGHTA and FQGNSA. Trimming pared 2 bases from V and 4 bases from J, leaving 8 bases between. The CDR3 has 13 amino acids. CDR3 sequence (DNA): TGTGCCAGCAGCTTAACAAAGACCACTGAAGCTTTCTTT. Residues: CASSLTKTTEAFF.

V usage is TRBV6-5 and J usage is TRBJ2-3; TRBD1 matches 8 bases. With 7 bases clipped from V and 2 bases from J, the junction kept 11 bases outside the gene matches. The V gene's germline CDR1 is MNHEY and CDR2 SVGAGI. The CDR3 sequence is 16 residues long. As DNA, the CDR3 is TGTGCCAGCACCCCCAGGGGGCAGGCACCCACAGATACGCAGTATTTT. This codes for CASTPRGQAPTDTQYF.

This clonotype came up a few times. The V call is TRBV18, the J call TRBJ2-7, with 11 bases that match TRBD1. The CDR3 is 14 residues long. Germline lookup yields CDR1 KGHSH and CDR2 LQKENI. V trimming: 3 bases; J trimming: 7 bases; junction bases outside the gene matches: 5. The CDR3 coding sequence is TGTGCCAGCTCACCGGGACAGGGGGGAAAGGAGCAGTACGTC. This translates into CASSPGQGGKEQYV.

This clonotype was detected a few times. The rearrangement links TRBV5-4 to TRBJ2-1; 12 bases match TRBD2. The CDR3 totals 15 residues. V was pared by 4 bases and J by 6 bases, with 5 bases of the junction left unmatched. The germline CDR1 and CDR2 sequences are SGHNT and YYREEE (reference sequence). The CDR3 DNA sequence: TGTGCCAGCAGCGCCGGGACTAGCGGGCCCAATGAGCAGTTCTTC. It translates to CASSAGTSGPNEQFF.

Concerning this clonotype: A much larger clone lies one base from this, so it may be a read error. The chain carries TRBV4-1 and TRBJ2-3, with 10 bases fitting TRBD1. Germline assignment: CDR1 MGHRA and CDR2 YSYEKL. After removal of 3 bases from V and 6 bases from J, the junction contained 9 bases not matched to a gene. CDR3 length equals 16 residues. The CDR3 spells CASSQLRDRGLDTQYF. In DNA form, the CDR3 reads TGCGCCAGCAGCCAGCTTAGGGACAGGGGTTTGGATACGCAGTATTTT.

The rearrangement joins TRBV12-3 or TRBV12-4 to TRBJ1-5; D unclear. V was cut by 5 bases and J by 5 bases, with 7 bases left in between. The CDR3 is made up of 12 amino acids. The CDR3 region is CASSPVDQPQHF. CDR3 DNA: TGTGCCAGCAGTCCTGTCGATCAGCCCCAGCATTTT.

The chain combines TRBV11-2 with TRBJ2-7, with 8 positions matching TRBD2. Germline V gives CDR1 SGHAT, CDR2 FQNNGV. The CDR3 spans 14 residues. J was trimmed by 5 bases and V by 4 bases; bases with no gene match: 7. The DNA for the CDR3 is TGTGCCAGCAGCTCGGGGGGGGGTGACGACGAGCAGTACTTC. The encoded protein is CASSSGGGDDEQYF. The full variable domain, completed using reference TRBV11-2 and TRBJ2-7, is EAGVAQSPRYKIIEKRQSVAFWCNPISGHATLYWYQQILGQGPKLLIQFQNNGVVDDSQLPKDRFSAERLKGVDSTLKIQPAKLEDSAVYLCASSSGGGDDEQYFGPGTRLTVT.

V is TRBV4-3 and J is TRBJ1-2, with 7 bases that match TRBD1. Losses at the gene ends were 0 bases for V and 2 bases for J; bases not matched to a gene: 3. The germline gives CDR1 LGHNA, CDR2 YSLEER. The CDR3 loop spans 15 amino acids. CDR3 in amino acids: CASSQDLGGNYGYTF. In nucleotides, the CDR3 is TGCGCCAGCAGCCAAGATCTAGGGGGCAACTATGGCTACACCTTC.

The rearrangement uses TRBV29-1 and TRBJ2-6, with D unresolved. Trimming left V 3 bases short and J 0 bases short, with 6 bases between. CDR1 SQVTM and CDR2 ANQGSEA come from the germline V gene. The CDR3 extends over 14 amino acids. DNA for the CDR3: TGCAGCGTTGACCGGATCTCTGGGGCCAACGTCCTGACTTTC. Translating gives CSVDRISGANVLTF.

The CDR3 nucleotides are TGCGCCAGCAGTCCAGGGCCTTGGGCCAACGTCCTGACTTTC. Protein: CASSPGPWANVLTF. The rearrangement links TRBV10-2 to TRBJ2-6; tentatively, D is TRBD1 (5 bases). The CDR3 has 14 residues. The V gene's germline CDR1 is WSHSY and CDR2 SAAADI. Trimming took off 5 bases at V and 5 bases at J, with 10 bases between the two ends.

The rearrangement links TRBV15 to TRBJ2-6; D not certain. Between the trimmed V and J ends, which lost 2 bases and 0 bases, there was a span of 8 bases. The CDR3 has 16 amino acids. The germline V gene has CDR1 LNHNV and CDR2 YYDKDF (reference sequence). CDR3 protein: CATSRRVSSGANVLTF. The CDR3 nucleotides read TGTGCCACCAGCAGACGGGTTAGCTCTGGGGCCAACGTCCTGACTTTC.

This clonotype was seen a few times. The genes are TRBV7-2 and TRBJ1-1, with D unresolved. CDR3 length: 13 amino acids. Trimming pared 4 bases from V and 3 bases from J, leaving 9 bases between. CDR1 is SGHTA and CDR2 is FQGNSA in the germline V gene. The CDR3 nucleotides are TGTGCCAGCAGCTCTGGCCTGGACACTGAAGCTTTCTTT. This sequence encodes CASSSGLDTEAFF.

V is TRBV20-1 and J is TRBJ1-1; D may be TRBD1 (6 bases). CDR1 is DFQATT, CDR2 SNEGSKA, per germline (reference sequence). This CDR3 spans 14 amino acids. Trimming took 2 bases from V and 1 from J, leaving 11 bases between them. The DNA of the CDR3 is TGCAGTGCTAGATCCGGGACACGGAACACTGAAGCTTTCTTT. The encoded protein is CSARSGTRNTEAFF.

This clonotype was detected ten times or more. The chain uses TRBV20-1 and TRBJ2-3; D uncertain. This CDR3 has 14 amino acids. V was clipped by 6 bases and J by 0 bases, with 13 bases between them. CDR1 DFQATT and CDR2 SNEGSKA come from the germline V gene (reference sequence). The CDR3 is CSAAIAASTDTQYF. The CDR3 coding sequence is TGCAGTGCCGCGATTGCCGCTAGCACAGATACGCAGTATTTT.

The J gene is TRBJ1-1, the V gene TRBV29-1, with a possible D match to TRBD1 (6 bases). Trimming left V 5 bases short and J 3 bases short, with 10 bases between. Looked up from germline, CDR1 is SQVTM and CDR2 is ANQGSEA. This CDR3 has 12 amino acids. The CDR3 here is CSVYREDTEAFF. The CDR3 nucleotides are TGCAGCGTTTACAGGGAGGACACTGAAGCTTTCTTT.

The chain employs TRBV6-5 and TRBJ2-2, with 7 bases matching TRBD2. With 5 bases clipped from V and 4 bases from J, the junction kept 4 bases outside the gene matches. Germline assignment: CDR1 MNHEY and CDR2 SVGAGI. CDR3 size: 14 residues. CDR3 sequence: CASSKRGATGELFF. The CDR3 DNA follows: TGTGCCAGCAGTAAGCGGGGAGCCACCGGGGAGCTGTTTTTT.

This clonotype was picked up a small number of times. At one of its ends the junction is not consistent with the germline gene, which may arise from a read error. This rearrangement joins TRBV7-2 to TRBJ2-1, with D perhaps TRBD2 (6 bases). Looked up from germline, CDR1 is SGHTA and CDR2 is FQGNSA. The CDR3 spans 16 residues. The CDR3 DNA reads as TGTGCCAGCAGCTTTACCGCCGGGACTTCCTCCAATGAGCAGTTCTTC. This codes for CASSFTAGTSSNEQFF.

This clonotype appeared many times. A junction boundary mismatches the germline segment, possibly from a read error. The chain links TRBV4-3 to TRBJ1-5, with 7 bases matching TRBD1. Germline V gene data show CDR1 as LGHNA and CDR2 as YSLEER. The CDR3 is 13 amino acids. The CDR3 DNA reads TGTGCCAGCAGCCAAGACAGGGACCAGCCCCAGCATTTT. Residues: CASSQDRDQPQHF.

This clonotype was observed many times. V usage is TRBV9 and J usage is TRBJ1-1, with D uncertain. Trimming stripped 0 bases from V and 4 bases from J, with 13 bases between. This CDR3 has 15 residues. Germline CDR1 is SGDLS and CDR2 is YYNGEE. The CDR3 protein is CASSVGSASGTEAFF. CDR3 coding DNA: TGTGCCAGCAGCGTAGGGTCCGCTTCGGGCACTGAAGCTTTCTTT.